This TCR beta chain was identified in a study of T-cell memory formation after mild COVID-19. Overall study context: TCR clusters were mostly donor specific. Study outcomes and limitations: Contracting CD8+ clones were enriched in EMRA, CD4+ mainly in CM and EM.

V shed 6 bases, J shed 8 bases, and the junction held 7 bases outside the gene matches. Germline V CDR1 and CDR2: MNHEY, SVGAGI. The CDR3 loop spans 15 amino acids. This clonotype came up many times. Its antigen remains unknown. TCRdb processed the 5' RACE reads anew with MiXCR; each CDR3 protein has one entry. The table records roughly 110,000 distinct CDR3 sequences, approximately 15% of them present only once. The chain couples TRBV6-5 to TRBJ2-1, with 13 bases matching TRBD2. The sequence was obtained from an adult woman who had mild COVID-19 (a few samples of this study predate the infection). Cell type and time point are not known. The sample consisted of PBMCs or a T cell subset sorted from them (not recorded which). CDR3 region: CASSPLAGGRDEQFF. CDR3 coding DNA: TGTGCCAGCAGCCCACTAGCGGGGGGGCGAGATGAGCAGTTCTTC.